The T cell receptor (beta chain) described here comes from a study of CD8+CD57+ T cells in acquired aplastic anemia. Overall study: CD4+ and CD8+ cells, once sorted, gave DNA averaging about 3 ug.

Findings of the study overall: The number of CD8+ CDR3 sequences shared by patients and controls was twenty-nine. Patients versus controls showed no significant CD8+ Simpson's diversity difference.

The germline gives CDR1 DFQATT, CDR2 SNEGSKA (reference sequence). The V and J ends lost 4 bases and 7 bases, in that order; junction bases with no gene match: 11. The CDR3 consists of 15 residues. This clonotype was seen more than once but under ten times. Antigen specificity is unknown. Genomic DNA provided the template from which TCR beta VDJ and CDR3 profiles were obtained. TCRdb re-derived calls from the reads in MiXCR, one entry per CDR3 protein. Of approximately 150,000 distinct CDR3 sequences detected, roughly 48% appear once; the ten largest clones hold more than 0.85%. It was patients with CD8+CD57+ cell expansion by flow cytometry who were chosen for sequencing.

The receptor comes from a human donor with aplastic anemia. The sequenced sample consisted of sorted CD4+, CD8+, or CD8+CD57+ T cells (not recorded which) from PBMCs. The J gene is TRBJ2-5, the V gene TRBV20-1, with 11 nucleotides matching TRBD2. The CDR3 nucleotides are TGCAGTGCTACTGCCCTAGGGACTAGCGGAGGGACCCAGTACTTC. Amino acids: CSATALGTSGGTQYF.